The source of this TCR beta chain is a study of HIV-infected patients and healthy controls. V gave up 0 bases and J gave up 0 bases; unmatched junction bases: 3. The CDR3 covers 15 residues. In germline, CDR1 is SGDLS, CDR2 YYNGEE. Alpha and beta constant-region primers primed reverse transcription of approximately 500 ng RNA. Separate chain-specific third strand synthesis with multiplexing indices produced the alpha and beta libraries. TCRdb used MiXCR to reprocess the 5' RACE reads, holding one entry per CDR3 protein. The table shows 3,000 to 4,000 distinct CDR3 sequences, with approximately 8.5% occurring only once. This clonotype is judged medium-sized. Roughly three months, about 14 weeks, into antiretroviral therapy, follow-up blood was collected. All unsorted peripheral T cells were captured because whole blood was used without fractionation.

This chain joins TRBV9 and TRBJ2-7, with 7 positions matching TRBD1. The clonotype comes from an adult with HIV infection. The sequencing used blood, collected during antiretroviral therapy. This CDR3 is CASSVGPGGSYEQYF. Here the CDR3 DNA reads TGTGCCAGCAGCGTAGGGCCAGGGGGCTCCTACGAGCAGTACTTC.